This is a list of T cell receptor beta chains from one sample in a study of T cell responses to AZD1222 COVID-19 vaccine. TCRdb keeps only in-frame clones here, not all; method: immunoSEQ multiplex PCR. The sample consists of some 140,000 clones, about 94% of them appearing once. This sample comprised peripheral blood, obtained on day 0 of AZD1222 vaccination. The receptors were sampled from an adult in good health. Both conserved end residues are part of each CDR3. The D gene is left open where the match is weak. Part of the rows lack a size; the others show once, few, many or a class for expanded clones.

v_call: TRBV28
d_call: NA
j_call: TRBJ1-5
clone_size: NA
cdr3_aa: CASSSGTSNQPQHF
cdr3_nt: TGTGCCAGCAGTTCGGGGACATCCAATCAGCCCCAGCATTTT

v_call: TRBV7-7
d_call: NA
j_call: TRBJ2-5
clone_size: NA
cdr3_aa: CASSLGFQETQYF
cdr3_nt: TGTGCCAGCAGCTTGGGATTCCAAGAGACCCAGTACTTC

v_call: TRBV7-6
d_call: TRBD2
j_call: TRBJ2-1
clone_size: NA
cdr3_aa: CASSLASGGANEQFF
cdr3_nt: TGTGCCAGCAGCTTAGCTAGCGGGGGGGCAAATGAGCAGTTCTTC

v_call: TRBV4-2
d_call: NA
j_call: TRBJ1-2
clone_size: NA
cdr3_aa: CASSQIGTNLYGYTF
cdr3_nt: TGTGCCAGCAGCCAAATTGGAACAAACCTCTATGGCTACACCTTC

v_call: TRBV4-1
d_call: NA
j_call: TRBJ1-2
clone_size: NA
cdr3_aa: CASSQEGYSNYGYTF
cdr3_nt: TGCGCCAGCAGCCAAGAGGGGTATTCTAACTATGGCTACACCTTC

v_call: TRBV21-1
d_call: NA
j_call: TRBJ1-2
clone_size: once
cdr3_aa: CASSWTGQADSGYTF
cdr3_nt: TGTGCCAGCAGTTGGACGGGACAGGCAGATTCTGGCTACACCTTC

v_call: TRBV5-1
d_call: TRBD2
j_call: TRBJ2-3
clone_size: NA
cdr3_aa: CASKGTTSGDSQYF
cdr3_nt: TGCGCCAGCAAGGGGACCACTAGCGGGGACTCGCAGTATTTT

v_call: TRBV12-5
d_call: NA
j_call: TRBJ1-2
clone_size: NA
cdr3_aa: CASAPGGVSGDYTF
cdr3_nt: TGTGCTAGTGCCCCCGGGGGGGTTTCAGGGGACTACACCTTC

v_call: TRBV11-2
d_call: NA
j_call: TRBJ2-7
clone_size: many
cdr3_aa: CASSLYGTAYEQYF
cdr3_nt: TGTGCCAGCAGCTTATATGGGACTGCCTACGAGCAGTACTTC

v_call: TRBV30
d_call: TRBD2
j_call: TRBJ2-1
clone_size: NA
cdr3_aa: CAWSVKRGGYNEQFF
cdr3_nt: TGTGCCTGGAGTGTAAAGCGGGGGGGCTACAATGAGCAGTTCTTC

v_call: TRBV2
d_call: NA
j_call: TRBJ1-5
clone_size: NA
cdr3_aa: CASSQGTVSNQPQHF
cdr3_nt: TGTGCCAGCAGTCAAGGGACGGTCAGCAATCAGCCCCAGCATTTT

v_call: TRBV19
d_call: TRBD1
j_call: TRBJ1-5
clone_size: NA
cdr3_aa: CASSIRDRNQPQHF
cdr3_nt: TGTGCCAGTAGTATCCGGGACAGGAATCAGCCCCAGCATTTT

v_call: TRBV4-1
d_call: NA
j_call: TRBJ2-2
clone_size: NA
cdr3_aa: CASSQDTGQGTGELFF
cdr3_nt: TGCGCCAGCAGCCAAGATACGGGTCAGGGGACCGGGGAGCTGTTTTTT

v_call: TRBV20-1
d_call: NA
j_call: TRBJ1-4
clone_size: NA
cdr3_aa: CSASTREEKLFF
cdr3_nt: TGCAGTGCTAGTACCCGGGAGGAAAAACTGTTTTTT

v_call: TRBV27
d_call: NA
j_call: TRBJ1-2
clone_size: NA
cdr3_aa: CASSPWTDYGYTF
cdr3_nt: TGTGCCAGCAGTCCATGGACGGACTATGGCTACACCTTC

v_call: TRBV13
d_call: NA
j_call: TRBJ2-7
clone_size: NA
cdr3_aa: CASGLAGGEQYF
cdr3_nt: TGTGCCAGCGGGCTAGCAGGAGGGGAGCAGTACTTC

v_call: TRBV18
d_call: TRBD1
j_call: TRBJ1-2
clone_size: NA
cdr3_aa: CASSPRDRGDYGYTF
cdr3_nt: TGTGCCAGCTCACCCCGGGACAGGGGAGACTATGGCTACACCTTC

v_call: TRBV13
d_call: TRBD1
j_call: TRBJ1-1
clone_size: NA
cdr3_aa: CASSRDRGPAFF
cdr3_nt: TGTGCCAGCAGCCGAGACAGGGGGCCAGCTTTCTTT

v_call: TRBV6-6
d_call: TRBD1
j_call: TRBJ1-5
clone_size: NA
cdr3_aa: CASSYTTGGGQPQHF
cdr3_nt: TGTGCCAGCAGTTACACCACAGGGGGAGGTCAGCCCCAGCATTTT

v_call: TRBV7-8
d_call: NA
j_call: TRBJ1-1
clone_size: NA
cdr3_aa: CASSPTPGAPTEAFF
cdr3_nt: TGTGCCAGCAGCCCGACGCCGGGGGCTCCCACTGAAGCTTTCTTT

v_call: TRBV7-8
d_call: NA
j_call: TRBJ1-1
clone_size: NA
cdr3_aa: CASSPGRENTEAFF
cdr3_nt: TGTGCCAGCAGCCCGGGACGGGAGAACACTGAAGCTTTCTTT

v_call: TRBV19
d_call: NA
j_call: TRBJ2-3
clone_size: NA
cdr3_aa: CASSIEGLITDTQYF
cdr3_nt: TGTGCCAGTAGTATAGAGGGCCTGATCACAGATACGCAGTATTTT

v_call: TRBV6-4
d_call: NA
j_call: TRBJ1-2
clone_size: NA
cdr3_aa: CASSDSGRGYGYTF
cdr3_nt: TGTGCCAGCAGTGACTCGGGGCGTGGATATGGCTACACCTTC

v_call: TRBV10-2
d_call: NA
j_call: TRBJ1-2
clone_size: NA
cdr3_aa: CASSEVDYGYTF
cdr3_nt: TGCGCCAGCAGTGAAGTAGACTATGGCTACACCTTC

v_call: TRBV2
d_call: NA
j_call: TRBJ1-1
clone_size: NA
cdr3_aa: CASSAGRTEAFF
cdr3_nt: TGTGCCAGCAGTGCAGGGAGGACTGAAGCTTTCTTT

v_call: TRBV2
d_call: NA
j_call: TRBJ1-6
clone_size: NA
cdr3_aa: CASKRGTRNSPLHF
cdr3_nt: TGTGCCAGCAAACGAGGGACGAGAAATTCACCCCTCCACTTT

v_call: TRBV15
d_call: NA
j_call: TRBJ1-1
clone_size: NA
cdr3_aa: CATSRDPRSRAPSDTEAFF
cdr3_nt: TGTGCCACCAGCAGAGACCCTCGCTCCCGGGCCCCCTCGGACACTGAAGCTTTCTTT

v_call: TRBV12-5
d_call: NA
j_call: TRBJ2-7
clone_size: NA
cdr3_aa: CASGLVHLYEQYF
cdr3_nt: TGTGCTAGTGGTTTGGTACACCTTTACGAGCAGTACTTC

v_call: TRBV27
d_call: NA
j_call: TRBJ1-6
clone_size: NA
cdr3_aa: CASSFKASSYNSPLHF
cdr3_nt: TGTGCCAGCAGTTTTAAGGCGAGCTCCTATAATTCACCCCTCCACTTT

v_call: TRBV6-1
d_call: TRBD1
j_call: TRBJ1-5
clone_size: once
cdr3_aa: CASSERARGRYNQPQHF
cdr3_nt: TGTGCCAGCAGTGAAAGGGCCAGGGGGAGATACAATCAGCCCCAGCATTTT

v_call: TRBV19
d_call: NA
j_call: TRBJ2-1
clone_size: NA
cdr3_aa: CATRNSRNEQFF
cdr3_nt: TGTGCCACTCGGAATAGTCGTAATGAGCAGTTCTTC

v_call: TRBV3-1/TRBV3-2
d_call: NA
j_call: TRBJ2-3
clone_size: NA
cdr3_aa: CASSPETWGSRADTQYF
cdr3_nt: TGTGCCAGCAGCCCCGAGACGTGGGGGTCCCGGGCAGATACGCAGTATTTT

v_call: TRBV5-5
d_call: TRBD1
j_call: TRBJ2-1
clone_size: NA
cdr3_aa: CASSGDSHLEQFF
cdr3_nt: TGTGCCAGCAGCGGGGACAGTCACCTGGAGCAGTTCTTC

v_call: TRBV5-4
d_call: NA
j_call: TRBJ2-3
clone_size: NA
cdr3_aa: CASSLANGLSTDTQYF
cdr3_nt: TGTGCCAGCAGCTTGGCCAACGGTCTTAGCACAGATACGCAGTATTTT

v_call: TRBV6-6
d_call: TRBD1
j_call: TRBJ1-4
clone_size: NA
cdr3_aa: CASSHPQGGEEKLFF
cdr3_nt: TGTGCCAGCAGTCACCCACAGGGGGGCGAGGAAAAACTGTTTTTT

v_call: TRBV30
d_call: NA
j_call: TRBJ1-6
clone_size: NA
cdr3_aa: CAWRPQVGNSPLHF
cdr3_nt: TGTGCCTGGAGACCACAGGTGGGGAATTCACCCCTCCACTTT

v_call: TRBV27
d_call: NA
j_call: TRBJ2-2
clone_size: once
cdr3_aa: CASAPSPNTGELFF
cdr3_nt: TGTGCCAGCGCTCCTTCTCCGAACACCGGGGAGCTGTTTTTT

v_call: TRBV19
d_call: NA
j_call: TRBJ1-5
clone_size: NA
cdr3_aa: CASSPGWDGTSQPQHF
cdr3_nt: TGTGCCAGTAGTCCCGGGTGGGACGGTACAAGCCAGCCCCAGCATTTT

v_call: TRBV7-6
d_call: TRBD1
j_call: TRBJ2-1
clone_size: NA
cdr3_aa: CASSSLTGFDEQFF
cdr3_nt: TGTGCCAGCAGCTCCCTGACAGGGTTCGATGAGCAGTTCTTC

v_call: TRBV20-1
d_call: NA
j_call: TRBJ1-4
clone_size: NA
cdr3_aa: CSASSGIYEKLFF
cdr3_nt: TGCAGTGCTAGTTCAGGGATATATGAAAAACTGTTTTTT

v_call: TRBV7-9
d_call: NA
j_call: TRBJ2-1
clone_size: NA
cdr3_aa: CASSFPGGSTYNEQFF
cdr3_nt: TGTGCCAGCAGTTTCCCTGGGGGTAGCACCTACAATGAGCAGTTCTTC